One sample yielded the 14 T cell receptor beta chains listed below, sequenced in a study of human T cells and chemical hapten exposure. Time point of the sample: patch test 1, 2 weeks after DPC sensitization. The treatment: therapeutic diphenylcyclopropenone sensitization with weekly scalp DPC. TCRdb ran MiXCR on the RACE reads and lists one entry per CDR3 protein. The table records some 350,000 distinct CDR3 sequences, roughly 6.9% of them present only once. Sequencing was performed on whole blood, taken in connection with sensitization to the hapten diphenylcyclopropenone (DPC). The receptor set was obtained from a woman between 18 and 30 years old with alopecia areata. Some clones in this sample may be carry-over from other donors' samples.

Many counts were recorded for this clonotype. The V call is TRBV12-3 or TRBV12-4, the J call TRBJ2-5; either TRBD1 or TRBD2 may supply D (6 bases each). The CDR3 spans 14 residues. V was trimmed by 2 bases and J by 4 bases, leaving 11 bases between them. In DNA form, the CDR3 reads TGTGCCAGCAGTTTAACAGGGAGGAGAGAGACCCAGTACTTC. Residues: CASSLTGRRETQYF.

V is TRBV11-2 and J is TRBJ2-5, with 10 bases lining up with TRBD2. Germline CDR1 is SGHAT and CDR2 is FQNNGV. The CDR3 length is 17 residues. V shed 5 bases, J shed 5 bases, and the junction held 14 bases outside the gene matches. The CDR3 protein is CASSTGLAVLADETQYF. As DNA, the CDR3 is TGTGCCAGCAGCACTGGACTAGCGGTTCTAGCCGACGAGACCCAGTACTTC. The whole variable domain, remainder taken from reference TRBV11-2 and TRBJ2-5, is EAGVAQSPRYKIIEKRQSVAFWCNPISGHATLYWYQQILGQGPKLLIQFQNNGVVDDSQLPKDRFSAERLKGVDSTLKIQPAKLEDSAVYLCASSTGLAVLADETQYFGPGTRLLVL.

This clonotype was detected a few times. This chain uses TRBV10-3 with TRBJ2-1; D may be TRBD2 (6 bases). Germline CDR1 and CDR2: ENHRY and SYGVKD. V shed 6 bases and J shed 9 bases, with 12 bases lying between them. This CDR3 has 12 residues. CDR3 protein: CAISPSAVEQFF. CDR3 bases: TGTGCCATCAGCCCTAGCGCGGTTGAGCAGTTCTTC.

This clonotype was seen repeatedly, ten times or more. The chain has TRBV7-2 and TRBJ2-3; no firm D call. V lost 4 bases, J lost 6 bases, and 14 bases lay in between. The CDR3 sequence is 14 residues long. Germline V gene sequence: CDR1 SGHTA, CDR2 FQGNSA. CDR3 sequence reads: CASSSMAVADTQYF. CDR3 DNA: TGTGCCAGCAGCTCAATGGCAGTGGCGGATACGCAGTATTTT.

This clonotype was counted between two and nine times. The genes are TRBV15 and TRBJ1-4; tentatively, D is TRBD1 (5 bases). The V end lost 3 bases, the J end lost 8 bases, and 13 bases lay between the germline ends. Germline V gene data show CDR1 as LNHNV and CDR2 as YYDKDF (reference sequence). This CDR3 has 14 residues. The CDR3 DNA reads TGTGCCACCAGCAGCGGCAGGGAAGGGGAAAAACTGTTTTTT. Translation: CATSSGREGEKLFF. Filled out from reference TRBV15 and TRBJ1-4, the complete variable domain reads DAMVIQNPRYQVTQFGKPVTLSCSQTLNHNVMYWYQQKSSQAPKLLFHYYDKDFNNEADTPDNFQSRRPNTSFCFLDIRSPGLGDTAMYLCATSSGREGEKLFFGSGTQLSVL.

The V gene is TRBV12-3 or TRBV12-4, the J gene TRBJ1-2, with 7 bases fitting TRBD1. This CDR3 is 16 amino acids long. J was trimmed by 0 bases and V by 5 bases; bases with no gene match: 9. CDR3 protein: CASSPGQTTSNYGYTF. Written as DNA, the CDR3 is TGTGCCAGCAGTCCGGGACAGACAACATCTAACTATGGCTACACCTTC.

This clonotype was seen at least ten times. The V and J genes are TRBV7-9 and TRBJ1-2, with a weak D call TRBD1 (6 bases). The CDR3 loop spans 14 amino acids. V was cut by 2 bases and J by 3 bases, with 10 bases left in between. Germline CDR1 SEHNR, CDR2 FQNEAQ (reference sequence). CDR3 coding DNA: TGTGCCAGCAGCTTACAGGGGCTAGACTATGGCTACACCTTC. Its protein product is CASSLQGLDYGYTF.

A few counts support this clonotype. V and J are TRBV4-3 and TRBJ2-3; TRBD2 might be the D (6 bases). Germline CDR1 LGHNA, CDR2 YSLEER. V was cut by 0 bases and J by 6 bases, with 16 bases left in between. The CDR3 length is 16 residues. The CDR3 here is CASSQDTRTTTDTQYF. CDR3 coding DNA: TGCGCCAGCAGCCAAGATACAAGGACTACCACGGATACGCAGTATTTT.

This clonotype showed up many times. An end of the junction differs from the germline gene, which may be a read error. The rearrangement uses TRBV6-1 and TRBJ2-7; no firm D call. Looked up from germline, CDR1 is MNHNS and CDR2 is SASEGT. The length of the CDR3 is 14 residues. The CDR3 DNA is TGTGCCAGCAGTGAACAGGCGCAGCCTGGCGGATTGAGGTTC. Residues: CASSEQAQPGGLRF.

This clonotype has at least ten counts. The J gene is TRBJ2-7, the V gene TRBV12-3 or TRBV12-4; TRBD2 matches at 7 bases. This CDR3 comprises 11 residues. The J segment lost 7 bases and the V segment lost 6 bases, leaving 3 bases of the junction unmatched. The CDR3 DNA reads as TGTGCCAGCAGCTGGGGGGGTGAGCAGTACTTC. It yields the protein CASSWGGEQYF.

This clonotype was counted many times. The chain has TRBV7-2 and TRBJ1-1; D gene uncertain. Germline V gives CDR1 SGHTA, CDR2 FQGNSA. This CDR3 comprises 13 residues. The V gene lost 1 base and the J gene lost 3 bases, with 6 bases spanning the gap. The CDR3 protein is CASSLGSHTEAFF. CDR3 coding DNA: TGTGCCAGCAGCTTAGGGTCCCACACTGAAGCTTTCTTT.

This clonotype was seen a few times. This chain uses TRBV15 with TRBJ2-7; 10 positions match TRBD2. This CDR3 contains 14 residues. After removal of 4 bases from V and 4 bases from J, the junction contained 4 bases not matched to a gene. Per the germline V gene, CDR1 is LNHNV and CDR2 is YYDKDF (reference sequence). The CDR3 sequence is CATSITSGVYEQYF. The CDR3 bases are TGTGCCACCAGCATAACTAGCGGGGTGTACGAGCAGTACTTC.

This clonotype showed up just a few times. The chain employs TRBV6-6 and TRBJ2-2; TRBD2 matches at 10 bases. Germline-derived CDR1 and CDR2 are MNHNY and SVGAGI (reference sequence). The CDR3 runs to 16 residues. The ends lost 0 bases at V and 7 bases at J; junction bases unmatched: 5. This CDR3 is CASSYSERGGLGELFF. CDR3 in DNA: TGTGCCAGCAGTTACTCGGAGCGGGGGGGCCTCGGGGAGCTGTTTTTT.

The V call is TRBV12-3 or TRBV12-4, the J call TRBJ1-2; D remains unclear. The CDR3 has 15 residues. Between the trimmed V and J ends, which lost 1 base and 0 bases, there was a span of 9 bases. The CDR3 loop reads CASSLGIPANYGYTF. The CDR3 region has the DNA TGTGCCAGCAGTTTAGGGATCCCCGCTAACTATGGCTACACCTTC.